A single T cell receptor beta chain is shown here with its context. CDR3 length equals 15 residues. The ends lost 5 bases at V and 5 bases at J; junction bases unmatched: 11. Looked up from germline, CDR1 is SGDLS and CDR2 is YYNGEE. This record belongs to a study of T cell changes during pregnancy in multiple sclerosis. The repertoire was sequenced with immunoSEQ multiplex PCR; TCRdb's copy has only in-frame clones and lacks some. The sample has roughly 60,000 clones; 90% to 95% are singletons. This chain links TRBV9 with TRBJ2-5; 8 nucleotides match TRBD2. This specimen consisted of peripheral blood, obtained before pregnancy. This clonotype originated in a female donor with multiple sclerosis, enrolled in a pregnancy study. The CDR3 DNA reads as TGTGCCAGCAGGCCGGGACTAGGGAATTCTGAGACCCAGTACTTC. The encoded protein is CASRPGLGNSETQYF. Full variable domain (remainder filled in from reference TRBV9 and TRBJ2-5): DSGVTQTPKHLITATGQRVTLRCSPRSGDLSVYWYQQSLDQGLQFLIQYYNGEERAKGNILERFSAQQFPDLHSELNLSSLELGDSALYFCASRPGLGNSETQYFGPGTRLLVL.